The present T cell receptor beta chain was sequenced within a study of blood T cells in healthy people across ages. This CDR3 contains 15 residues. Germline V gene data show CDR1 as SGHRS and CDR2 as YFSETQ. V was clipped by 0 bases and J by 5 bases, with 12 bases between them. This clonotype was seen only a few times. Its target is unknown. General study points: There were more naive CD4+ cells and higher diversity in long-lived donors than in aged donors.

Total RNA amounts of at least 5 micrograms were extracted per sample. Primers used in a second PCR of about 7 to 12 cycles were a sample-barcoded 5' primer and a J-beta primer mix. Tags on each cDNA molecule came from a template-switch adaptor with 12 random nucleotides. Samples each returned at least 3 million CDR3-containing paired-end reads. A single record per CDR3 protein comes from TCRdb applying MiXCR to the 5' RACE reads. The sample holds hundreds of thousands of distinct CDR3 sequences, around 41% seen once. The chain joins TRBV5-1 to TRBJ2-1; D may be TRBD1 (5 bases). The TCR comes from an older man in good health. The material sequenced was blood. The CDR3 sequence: CASSLEGSRDNEQFF. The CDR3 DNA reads TGCGCCAGCAGCTTGGAGGGGTCCAGGGACAATGAGCAGTTCTTC.